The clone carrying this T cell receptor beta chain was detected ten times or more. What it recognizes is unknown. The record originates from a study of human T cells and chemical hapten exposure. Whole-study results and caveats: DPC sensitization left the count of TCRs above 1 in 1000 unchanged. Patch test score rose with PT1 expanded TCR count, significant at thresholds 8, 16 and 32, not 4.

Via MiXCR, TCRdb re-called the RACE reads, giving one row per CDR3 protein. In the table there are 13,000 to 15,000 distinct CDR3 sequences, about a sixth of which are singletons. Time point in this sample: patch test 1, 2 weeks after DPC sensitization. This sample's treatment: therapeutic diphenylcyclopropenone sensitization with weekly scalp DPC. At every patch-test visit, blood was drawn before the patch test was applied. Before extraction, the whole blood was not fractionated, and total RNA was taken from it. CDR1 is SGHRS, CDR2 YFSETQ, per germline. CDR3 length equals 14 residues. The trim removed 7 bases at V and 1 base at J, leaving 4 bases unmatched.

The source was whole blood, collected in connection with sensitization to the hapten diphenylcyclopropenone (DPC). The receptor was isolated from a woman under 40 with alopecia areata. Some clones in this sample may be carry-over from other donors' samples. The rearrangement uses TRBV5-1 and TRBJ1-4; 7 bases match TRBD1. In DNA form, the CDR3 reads TGCGCCAGCCGGGGACAGAGAACTAATGAAAAACTGTTTTTT. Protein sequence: CASRGQRTNEKLFF.